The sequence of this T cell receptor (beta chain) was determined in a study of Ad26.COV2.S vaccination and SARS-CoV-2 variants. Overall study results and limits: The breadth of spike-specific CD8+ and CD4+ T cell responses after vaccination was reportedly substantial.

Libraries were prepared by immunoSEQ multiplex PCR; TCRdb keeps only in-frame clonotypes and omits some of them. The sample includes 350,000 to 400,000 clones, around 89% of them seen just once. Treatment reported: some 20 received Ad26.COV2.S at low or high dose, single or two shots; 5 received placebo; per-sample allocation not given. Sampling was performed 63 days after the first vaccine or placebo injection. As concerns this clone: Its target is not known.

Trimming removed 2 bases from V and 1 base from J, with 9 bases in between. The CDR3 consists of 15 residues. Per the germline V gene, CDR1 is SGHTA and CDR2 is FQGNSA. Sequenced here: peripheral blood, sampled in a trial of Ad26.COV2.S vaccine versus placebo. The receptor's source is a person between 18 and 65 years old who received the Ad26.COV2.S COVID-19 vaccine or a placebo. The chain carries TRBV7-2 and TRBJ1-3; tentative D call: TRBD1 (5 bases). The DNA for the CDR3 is TGTGCCAGCAGCTTATCGGCAGGGTCTGGAAACACCATATATTTT. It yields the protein CASSLSAGSGNTIYF.